A selection of T cell receptor beta chains follows, all from one sample in a study of cytomegalovirus exposure and HLA in healthy donors. Sequencing used immunoSEQ multiplex PCR; TCRdb keeps in-frame clones, though not all of them. The sample carries roughly 120,000 clones, approximately 81% recorded once. Sequenced material: PBMCs. All receptors derive from a woman between 40 and 55 years old in good health and CMV-seronegative. The CDR3 runs from the conserved cysteine through the conserved F or W. A D gene is named only where the DNA matches it firmly. Only part of the rows carry a size: once, few, many, or a class if the clone is expanded.

D gene: TRBD1; CDR3 length: 16; J gene: TRBJ1-1; clone size: -; V gene: TRBV5-5; CDR3 protein: CASSIRGQGMNTEAFF; CDR3 DNA: TGTGCCAGCAGCATCAGGGGGCAGGGGATGAACACTGAAGCTTTCTTT
D gene: TRBD1; CDR3 length: 17; J gene: TRBJ2-1; clone size: -; V gene: TRBV9; CDR3 protein: CASSGRSRGTSYNEQFF; CDR3 DNA: TGTGCCAGCAGCGGAAGAAGCAGGGGGACCTCCTACAATGAGCAGTTCTTC
D gene: TRBD1; CDR3 length: 15; J gene: TRBJ2-7; clone size: -; V gene: TRBV7-2; CDR3 protein: CASSLKTGGPYEQYF; CDR3 DNA: TGTGCCAGCAGCTTAAAAACAGGGGGCCCCTACGAGCAGTACTTC
D gene: -; CDR3 length: 14; J gene: TRBJ1-1; clone size: -; V gene: TRBV5-1; CDR3 protein: CASSLTGFSTEAFF; CDR3 DNA: TGCGCCAGCAGCTTGACAGGGTTCTCCACTGAAGCTTTCTTT
D gene: TRBD2; CDR3 length: 14; J gene: TRBJ2-7; clone size: -; V gene: TRBV6-1; CDR3 protein: CASTSSGSSYEQYF; CDR3 DNA: TGTGCCAGCACCTCTAGCGGGAGCTCCTACGAGCAGTACTTC
D gene: TRBD1; CDR3 length: 13; J gene: TRBJ1-1; clone size: -; V gene: TRBV5-1; CDR3 protein: CASSQGQGIASFF; CDR3 DNA: TGCGCCAGCAGCCAGGGACAGGGGATTGCATCTTTCTTT
D gene: -; CDR3 length: 16; J gene: TRBJ2-2; clone size: -; V gene: TRBV5-6; CDR3 protein: CASSFRTTANTGELFF; CDR3 DNA: TGTGCCAGCAGCTTTCGAACTACCGCGAACACCGGGGAGCTGTTTTTT
D gene: TRBD1; CDR3 length: 17; J gene: TRBJ2-2; clone size: -; V gene: TRBV2; CDR3 protein: CASGEEVGQGGAGELFF; CDR3 DNA: TGTGCCAGCGGTGAAGAAGTAGGACAGGGTGGAGCCGGGGAGCTGTTTTTT
D gene: TRBD2; CDR3 length: 19; J gene: TRBJ2-3; clone size: -; V gene: TRBV4-1; CDR3 protein: CASSQAALLAGGSGDTQYF; CDR3 DNA: TGCGCCAGCAGCCAAGCCGCCTTACTAGCGGGGGGATCAGGTGATACGCAGTATTTT
D gene: -; CDR3 length: 13; J gene: TRBJ1-3; clone size: few; V gene: TRBV7-9; CDR3 protein: CASRGGGENTIYF; CDR3 DNA: TGTGCCAGCAGAGGAGGAGGAGAAAACACCATATATTTT
D gene: -; CDR3 length: 15; J gene: TRBJ1-1; clone size: -; V gene: TRBV6-1; CDR3 protein: CASRPGFLLNTEAFF; CDR3 DNA: TGTGCCAGCAGGCCCGGGTTTCTCTTGAACACTGAAGCTTTCTTT
D gene: -; CDR3 length: 13; J gene: TRBJ1-1; clone size: -; V gene: TRBV29-1; CDR3 protein: CSVGRSRGTEAFF; CDR3 DNA: TGCAGCGTTGGCCGATCAAGGGGAACTGAAGCTTTCTTT
D gene: -; CDR3 length: 14; J gene: TRBJ1-1; clone size: few; V gene: TRBV7-3; CDR3 protein: CASSVTERNTEAFF; CDR3 DNA: TGTGCCAGCAGCGTGACAGAGCGGAACACTGAAGCTTTCTTT
D gene: -; CDR3 length: 16; J gene: TRBJ1-2; clone size: -; V gene: TRBV11-2; CDR3 protein: CASSLGQGSFGYGYTF; CDR3 DNA: TGTGCCAGCAGCTTAGGGCAGGGGTCTTTTGGCTATGGCTACACCTTC
D gene: TRBD1; CDR3 length: 14; J gene: TRBJ1-5; clone size: -; V gene: TRBV27; CDR3 protein: CASSPQGAGQPQHF; CDR3 DNA: TGTGCCAGCAGTCCCCAGGGGGCCGGCCAGCCCCAGCATTTT
D gene: -; CDR3 length: 16; J gene: TRBJ2-5; clone size: -; V gene: TRBV4-3; CDR3 protein: CASSQDSRLVLETQYF; CDR3 DNA: TGCGCCAGCAGCCAAGATTCGCGACTAGTGCTTGAGACCCAGTACTTC
D gene: -; CDR3 length: 12; J gene: TRBJ2-7; clone size: -; V gene: TRBV11-1; CDR3 protein: CASSLGQFEQYF; CDR3 DNA: TGTGCCAGCAGCTTAGGTCAGTTCGAGCAGTACTTC
D gene: TRBD2; CDR3 length: 15; J gene: TRBJ2-1; clone size: -; V gene: TRBV2; CDR3 protein: CASSEGGGAFDEQFF; CDR3 DNA: TGTGCCAGCAGTGAAGGCGGGGGGGCGTTCGATGAGCAGTTCTTC
D gene: -; CDR3 length: 17; J gene: TRBJ2-3; clone size: -; V gene: TRBV7-2; CDR3 protein: CASSLASERAGTDTQYF; CDR3 DNA: TGTGCCAGCAGCTTAGCGTCGGAGCGGGCGGGCACAGATACGCAGTATTTT
D gene: TRBD1; CDR3 length: 16; J gene: TRBJ2-3; clone size: -; V gene: TRBV7-9; CDR3 protein: CSSSQGQGISADTQYF; CDR3 DNA: TGTTCCAGCAGCCAGGGACAGGGAATTTCGGCAGATACGCAGTATTTT
D gene: -; CDR3 length: 16; J gene: TRBJ1-5; clone size: -; V gene: TRBV12-5; CDR3 protein: CASGLTGRYSNQPQHF; CDR3 DNA: TGTGCTAGTGGGCTAACAGGACGATATAGCAATCAGCCCCAGCATTTT
D gene: -; CDR3 length: 12; J gene: TRBJ1-4; clone size: -; V gene: TRBV30; CDR3 protein: CAWGDFFGKLFF; CDR3 DNA: TGTGCCTGGGGGGACTTTTTTGGAAAACTGTTTTTT
D gene: -; CDR3 length: 11; J gene: TRBJ2-1; clone size: -; V gene: TRBV6-1; CDR3 protein: CASPNVNEQFF; CDR3 DNA: TGTGCCAGCCCTAATGTAAACGAGCAGTTCTTC
D gene: -; CDR3 length: 13; J gene: TRBJ1-6; clone size: few; V gene: TRBV10-2; CDR3 protein: CASSDTGSSPLHF; CDR3 DNA: TGCGCCAGCAGTGACACAGGGAGCTCACCCCTCCACTTT
D gene: TRBD2; CDR3 length: 15; J gene: TRBJ2-5; clone size: -; V gene: TRBV27; CDR3 protein: CASSSTGRSQETQYF; CDR3 DNA: TGTGCCAGCAGTTCTACCGGGAGGAGCCAAGAGACCCAGTACTTC
D gene: -; CDR3 length: 17; J gene: TRBJ2-7; clone size: -; V gene: TRBV12-2; CDR3 protein: CASRPRASGRASYEQYF; CDR3 DNA: TGTGCAAGTCGCCCCAGAGCGAGCGGGAGGGCGTCCTACGAGCAGTACTTC
D gene: TRBD2; CDR3 length: 16; J gene: TRBJ2-2; clone size: -; V gene: TRBV6-5; CDR3 protein: CASSYGGGAGGGELFF; CDR3 DNA: TGTGCCAGCAGTTACGGCGGGGGGGCCGGGGGCGGGGAGCTGTTTTTT
D gene: -; CDR3 length: 17; J gene: TRBJ1-6; clone size: once; V gene: TRBV7-3; CDR3 protein: CASSLWGNRETHSPLHF; CDR3 DNA: TGTGCCAGCAGCTTATGGGGAAACAGGGAGACTCATTCACCCCTCCACTTT